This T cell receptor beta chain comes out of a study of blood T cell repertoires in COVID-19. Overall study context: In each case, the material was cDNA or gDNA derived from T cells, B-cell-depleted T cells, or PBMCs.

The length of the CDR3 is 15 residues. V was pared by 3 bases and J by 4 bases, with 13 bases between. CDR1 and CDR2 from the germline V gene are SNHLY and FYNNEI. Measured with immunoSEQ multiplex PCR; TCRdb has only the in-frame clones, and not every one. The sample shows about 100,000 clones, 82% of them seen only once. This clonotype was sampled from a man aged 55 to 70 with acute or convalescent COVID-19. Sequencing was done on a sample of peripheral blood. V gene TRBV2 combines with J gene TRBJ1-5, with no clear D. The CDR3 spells CASSEDWGGNQPQHF. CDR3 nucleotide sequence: TGTGCCAGCAGTGAGGACTGGGGAGGGAATCAGCCCCAGCATTTT.